The 8 T cell receptor beta chains below come from one sample, sequenced in a study of control samples from healthy donors and cancer patients. Some clones are missing from TCRdb's copy, which holds only in-frame ones; the method was immunoSEQ multiplex PCR. The data hold some 120,000 clones, with over 75% observed a single time. Source material: blood. The source of these receptors is a man aged 45 to 65 in good health.

This chain joins TRBV19 and TRBJ1-1, with a possible D match to TRBD1 (6 bases). This CDR3 is 15 amino acids long. The germline V and J ends were trimmed by 7 bases and 5 bases, with 20 bases remaining between them. CDR1 is LNHDA, CDR2 SQIVND, per germline (reference sequence). The CDR3 DNA is TGTGCCAGTACTATTGGCAGGGGAAGTCGGACTGAAGCTTTCTTT. Encoded protein: CASTIGRGSRTEAFF.

This chain uses TRBV5-1 with TRBJ1-6; TRBD1 is a possible D gene (6 bases). This CDR3 region has 18 residues. Germline V gives CDR1 SGHRS, CDR2 YFSETQ. Between the trimmed V and J ends, which lost 2 bases and 6 bases, there was a span of 21 bases. The CDR3 spells CASSFGDRRGGVNSPLHF. The CDR3 coding sequence is TGCGCCAGCAGCTTTGGAGACAGGCGAGGTGGAGTTAATTCACCCCTCCACTTT. The full variable domain, its missing parts supplied by reference TRBV5-1 and TRBJ1-6, is KAGVTQTPRYLIKTRGQQVTLSCSPISGHRSVSWYQQTPGQGLQFLFEYFSETQRNKGNFPGRFSGRQFSNSRSEMNVSTLELGDSALYLCASSFGDRRGGVNSPLHFGNGTRLTVT.

The sample holds one count of this clone. This chain joins TRBV19 and TRBJ1-6; D is uncertain. CDR1 and CDR2 from the germline V gene are LNHDA and SQIVND (reference sequence). Trimming removed 10 bases at V and 2 bases at J, with 18 bases between. The CDR3 is 16 amino acids. CDR3 DNA: TGTGCCACCTCCCGGGATGGCAGGCCCTATAATTCACCCCTCCACTTT. Protein product: CATSRDGRPYNSPLHF.

V usage is TRBV27 and J usage is TRBJ2-7; no firm D call. Germline values: CDR1 MNHEY, CDR2 SMNVEV (reference sequence). The CDR3 runs to 14 residues. Trimming took 5 bases from V and 0 from J, leaving 11 bases between them. The CDR3 reads CASSPGRSSYEQYF. CDR3 DNA sequence: TGTGCCAGCAGTCCCGGACGGAGCTCCTACGAGCAGTACTTC.

The J gene is TRBJ1-6, the V gene TRBV2; D may be TRBD1 (5 bases). Per germline, CDR1 SNHLY and CDR2 FYNNEI. The CDR3 consists of 13 residues. V was cut by 8 bases and J by 13 bases, with 18 bases left in between. CDR3 in DNA: TGTGCCAGCGGGCTCCTGGGGCCTCCGCCCCTCCACTTT. It encodes CASGLLGPPPLHF.

The chain links TRBV19 to TRBJ2-7; a weak D match, TRBD1 (5 bases). The germline V and J ends were trimmed by 7 bases and 9 bases, with 16 bases remaining between them. The CDR3 consists of 12 residues. The germline CDR1 and CDR2 sequences are LNHDA and SQIVND (reference sequence). The CDR3 loop reads CASTDQGRRQYF. The CDR3 DNA reads as TGTGCCAGTACCGACCAGGGTCGTAGGCAGTACTTC.

This clone appeared a single time. The chain links TRBV10-1 to TRBJ2-3, with D maybe TRBD1 (6 bases). The CDR3 totals 16 residues. Germline-derived CDR1 and CDR2 are WNHNN and SYGVQD (reference sequence). V dropped 0 bases and J dropped 0 bases, with 10 bases sitting between them. Here the CDR3 reads CASSESGTSSTDTQYF. In nucleotides, the CDR3 is TGCGCCAGCAGTGAGTCAGGGACATCTAGCACAGATACGCAGTATTTT.

The table lists this clone with a count of one. The chain links TRBV7-3 to TRBJ2-1, with D perhaps given as TRBD1 or TRBD2 (6 bases each). The CDR3 totals 17 residues. Germline CDR1 SGHTA, CDR2 FQGTGA. V shed 0 bases and J shed 3 bases, with 15 bases lying between them. The CDR3 is CASSLTGGGARYNEQFF. In nucleotides, the CDR3 is TGTGCCAGCAGCTTAACCGGGGGCGGGGCTCGCTACAATGAGCAGTTCTTC.